The 4 T cell receptor beta chains in this list originate from one sample, sequenced in a study of blood T cell repertoires in COVID-19. TCRdb keeps only in-frame clones here, not all; method: immunoSEQ multiplex PCR. The data hold approximately 170,000 clones, with 75% to 90% observed a single time. The sample comprised PBMCs or T cells enriched from blood (not recorded which). The source of these receptors is a woman aged 50 to 65 who had recovered from COVID-19.

The chain has TRBV4-1 and TRBJ2-1; 15 bases map to TRBD2. The length of the CDR3 is 19 residues. Trimming took 4 bases from V and 5 from J; bases not matched to a gene: 12. CDR1 is MGHRA and CDR2 is YSYEKL in the germline V gene. The CDR3 sequence is CASSPQDGLAGGPNNEQFF. The CDR3 coding sequence is TGCGCCAGCAGCCCTCAAGATGGACTAGCGGGAGGGCCAAACAATGAGCAGTTCTTC.

Of note for this clone: The junction does not match germline at one end; this may be a read error. V gene TRBV30 combines with J gene TRBJ1-2; unclear D gene. This CDR3 contains 11 residues. Looked up from germline, CDR1 is GTSNPN and CDR2 is SVGIG (reference sequence). The DNA of the CDR3 is TGTGCCTGGAGTGTACAGTCGACCTTGGGCTTC. Translating gives CAWSVQSTLGF.

This sequence joins TRBV19 and TRBJ2-2; TRBD2 matches 9 bases. Germline loops: CDR1 LNHDA, CDR2 SQIVND (reference sequence). V dropped 3 bases and J dropped 7; count of bases not matched to a gene: 9. The CDR3 covers 16 residues. The CDR3 DNA reads as TGTGCCAGTAGTATTGGCCTAGCGGGGTCTAACGGGGAGCTGTTTTTT. Protein: CASSIGLAGSNGELFF.

CDR3 coding DNA: TGTGCCAGTAGTAATAGGGGGCGGGGGGCCGCTGAAGCTTTCTTT. This translates into CASSNRGRGAAEAFF. This chain links TRBV19 with TRBJ1-1, with TRBD1 identical over 7 bases. This CDR3 has 15 amino acids. Losses at the gene ends were 4 bases for V and 6 bases for J; bases not matched to a gene: 11. The germline CDR1 and CDR2 sequences are LNHDA and SQIVND (reference sequence). The complete variable domain, with remaining parts taken from reference TRBV19 and TRBJ1-1, reads DGGITQSPKYLFRKEGQNVTLSCEQNLNHDAMYWYRQDPGQGLRLIYYSQIVNDFQKGDIAEGYSVSREKKESFPLTVTSAQKNPTAFYLCASSNRGRGAAEAFFGQGTRLTVV.